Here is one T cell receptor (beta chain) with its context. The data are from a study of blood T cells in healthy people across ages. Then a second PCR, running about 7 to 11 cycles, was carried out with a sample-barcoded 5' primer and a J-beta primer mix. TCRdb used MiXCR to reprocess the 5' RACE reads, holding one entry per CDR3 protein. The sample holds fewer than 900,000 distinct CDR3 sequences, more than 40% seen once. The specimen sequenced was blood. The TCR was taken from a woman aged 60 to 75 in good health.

The CDR3 reads CASSEGMQNEQYF. DNA of the CDR3: TGTGCCAGCAGTGAGGGCATGCAAAACGAGCAGTACTTC. The genes are TRBV2 and TRBJ2-7; D unresolved. Germline loops: CDR1 SNHLY, CDR2 FYNNEI. The CDR3 consists of 13 residues. The V end was cut by 3 bases, the J end by 5 bases, with 11 bases between.